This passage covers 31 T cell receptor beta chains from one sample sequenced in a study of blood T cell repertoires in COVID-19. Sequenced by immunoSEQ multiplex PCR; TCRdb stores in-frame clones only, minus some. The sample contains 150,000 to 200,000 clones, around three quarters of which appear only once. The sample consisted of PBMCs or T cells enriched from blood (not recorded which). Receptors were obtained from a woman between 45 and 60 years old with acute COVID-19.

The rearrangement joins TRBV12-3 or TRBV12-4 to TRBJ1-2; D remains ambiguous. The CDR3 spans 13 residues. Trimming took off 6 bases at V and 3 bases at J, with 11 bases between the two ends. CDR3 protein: CASSWAWDYGYTF. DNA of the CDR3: TGTGCCAGCAGCTGGGCCTGGGACTATGGCTACACCTTC.

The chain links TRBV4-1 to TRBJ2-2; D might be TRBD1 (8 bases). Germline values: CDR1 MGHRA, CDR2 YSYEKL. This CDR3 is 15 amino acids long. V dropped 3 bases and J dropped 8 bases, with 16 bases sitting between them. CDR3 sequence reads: CASSQLDREGGELFF. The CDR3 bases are TGCGCCAGCAGCCAGCTGGACAGGGAGGGTGGGGAGCTGTTTTTT.

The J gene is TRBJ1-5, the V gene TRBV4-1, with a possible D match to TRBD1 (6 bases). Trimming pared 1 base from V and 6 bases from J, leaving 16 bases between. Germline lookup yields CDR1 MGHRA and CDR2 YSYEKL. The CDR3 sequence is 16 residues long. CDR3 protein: CASSQAGGAIGQPQHF. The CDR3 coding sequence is TGCGCCAGCAGCCAAGCCGGGGGGGCTATCGGTCAGCCCCAGCATTTT.

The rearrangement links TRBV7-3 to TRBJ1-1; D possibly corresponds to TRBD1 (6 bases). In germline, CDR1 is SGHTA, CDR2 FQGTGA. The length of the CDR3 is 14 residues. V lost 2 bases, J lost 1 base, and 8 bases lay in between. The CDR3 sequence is CASSLAGENTEAFF. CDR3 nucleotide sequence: TGTGCCAGCAGCTTAGCAGGGGAGAACACTGAAGCTTTCTTT.

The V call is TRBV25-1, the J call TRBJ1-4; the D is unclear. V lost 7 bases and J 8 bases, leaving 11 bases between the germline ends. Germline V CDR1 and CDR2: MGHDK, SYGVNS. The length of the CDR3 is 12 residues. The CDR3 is CASKGGKEKLFF. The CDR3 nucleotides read TGTGCCAGCAAAGGAGGGAAAGAAAAACTGTTTTTT.

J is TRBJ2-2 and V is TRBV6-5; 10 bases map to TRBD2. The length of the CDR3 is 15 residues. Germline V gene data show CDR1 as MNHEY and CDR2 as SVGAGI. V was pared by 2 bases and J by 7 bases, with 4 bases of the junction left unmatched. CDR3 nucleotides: TGTGCCAGCAGTTACAGCGGGGGGGCGAACGGGGAGCTGTTTTTT. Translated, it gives CASSYSGGANGELFF.

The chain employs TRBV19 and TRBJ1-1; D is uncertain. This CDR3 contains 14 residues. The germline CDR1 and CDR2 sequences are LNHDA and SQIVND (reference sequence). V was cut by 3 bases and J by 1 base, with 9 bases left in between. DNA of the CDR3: TGTGCCAGTAGTATCCAGGCCACGAACACTGAAGCTTTCTTT. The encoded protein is CASSIQATNTEAFF.

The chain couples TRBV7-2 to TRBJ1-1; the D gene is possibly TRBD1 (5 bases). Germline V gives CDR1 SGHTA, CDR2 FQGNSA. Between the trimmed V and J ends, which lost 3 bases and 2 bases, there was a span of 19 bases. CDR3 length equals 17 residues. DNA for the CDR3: TGTGCCAGCAGCTTCCCAGGGACTCGGGGGGTAAACACTGAAGCTTTCTTT. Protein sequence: CASSFPGTRGVNTEAFF.

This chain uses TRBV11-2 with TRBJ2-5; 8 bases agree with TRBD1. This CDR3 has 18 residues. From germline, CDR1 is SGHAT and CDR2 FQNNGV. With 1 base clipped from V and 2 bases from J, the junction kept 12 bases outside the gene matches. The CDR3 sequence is CASSLAGRDRIIQETQYF. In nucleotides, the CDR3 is TGTGCCAGCAGCTTAGCGGGACGGGACAGGATTATTCAAGAGACCCAGTACTTC.

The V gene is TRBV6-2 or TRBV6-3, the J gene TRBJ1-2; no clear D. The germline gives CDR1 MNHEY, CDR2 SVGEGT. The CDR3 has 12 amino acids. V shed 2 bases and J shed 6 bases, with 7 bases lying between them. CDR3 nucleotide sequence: TGTGCCAGCAGTTACCCCGCGCATGGCTACACCTTC. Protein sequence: CASSYPAHGYTF.

In nucleotides, the CDR3 is TGTGCCAGCAGGGGAGGACAGGACCGTCACACCATATATTTT. This gives the protein CASRGGQDRHTIYF. This chain connects TRBV2 to TRBJ1-3; 7 bases align to TRBD1. This CDR3 is 14 amino acids long. Germline lookup yields CDR1 SNHLY and CDR2 FYNNEI. With 6 bases clipped from V and 8 bases from J, the junction kept 10 bases outside the gene matches.

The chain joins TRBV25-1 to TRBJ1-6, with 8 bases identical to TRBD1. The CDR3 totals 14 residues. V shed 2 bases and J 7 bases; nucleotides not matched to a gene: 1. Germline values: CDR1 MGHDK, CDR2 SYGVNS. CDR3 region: CASSEDRGNSPLHF. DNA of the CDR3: TGTGCCAGCAGTGAAGACAGGGGAAATTCACCCCTCCACTTT.

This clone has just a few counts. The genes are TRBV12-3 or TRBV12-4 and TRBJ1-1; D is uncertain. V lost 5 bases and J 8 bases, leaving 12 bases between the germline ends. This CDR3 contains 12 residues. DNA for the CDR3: TGTGCCAGCAGTCCGTATAGTCAAGAAGCTTTCTTT. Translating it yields CASSPYSQEAFF.

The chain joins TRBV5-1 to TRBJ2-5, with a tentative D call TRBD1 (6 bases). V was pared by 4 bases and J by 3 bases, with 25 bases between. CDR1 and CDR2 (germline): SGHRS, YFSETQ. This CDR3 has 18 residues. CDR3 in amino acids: CASSRRPLTGGGKETQYF. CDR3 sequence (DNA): TGCGCCAGCAGCCGGAGACCTTTGACAGGCGGTGGCAAAGAGACCCAGTACTTC.

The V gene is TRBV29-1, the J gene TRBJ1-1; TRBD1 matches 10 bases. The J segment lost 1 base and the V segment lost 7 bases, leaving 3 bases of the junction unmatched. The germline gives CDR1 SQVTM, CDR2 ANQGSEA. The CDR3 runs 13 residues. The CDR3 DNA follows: TGCAGCGCCCGACAGGGGGCGAACACTGAAGCTTTCTTT. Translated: CSARQGANTEAFF.

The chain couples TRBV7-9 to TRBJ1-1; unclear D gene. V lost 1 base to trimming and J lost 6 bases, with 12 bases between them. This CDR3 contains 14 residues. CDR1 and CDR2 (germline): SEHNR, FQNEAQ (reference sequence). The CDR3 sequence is CASSLGAQVAEAFF. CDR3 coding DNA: TGTGCCAGCAGCTTAGGAGCCCAAGTGGCTGAAGCTTTCTTT.

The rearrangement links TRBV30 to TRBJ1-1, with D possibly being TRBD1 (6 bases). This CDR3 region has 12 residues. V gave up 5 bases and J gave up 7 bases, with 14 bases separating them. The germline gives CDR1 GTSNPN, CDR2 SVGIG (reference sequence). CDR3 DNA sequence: TGTGCCTGGGGGGGGGTACAGGGTGAAGCTTTCTTT. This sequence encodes CAWGGVQGEAFF.

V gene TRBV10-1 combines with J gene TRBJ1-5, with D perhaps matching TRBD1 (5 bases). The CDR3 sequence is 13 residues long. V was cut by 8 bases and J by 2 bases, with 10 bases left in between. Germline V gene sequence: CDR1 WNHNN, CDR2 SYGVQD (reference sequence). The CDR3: CASADSGNQPQHF. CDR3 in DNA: TGCGCCAGCGCCGACAGCGGCAATCAGCCCCAGCATTTT.

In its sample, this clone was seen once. The CDR3 spells CASSFDDSVNEQFF. CDR3 DNA sequence: TGTGCCAGCAGCTTTGACGACAGTGTGAATGAGCAGTTCTTC. The V and J genes are TRBV7-2 and TRBJ2-1, with D possibly matching TRBD1 (5 bases). The CDR3 extends over 14 amino acids. CDR1 and CDR2 (germline): SGHTA, FQGNSA. V lost 3 bases and J lost 7, with 13 bases in between.

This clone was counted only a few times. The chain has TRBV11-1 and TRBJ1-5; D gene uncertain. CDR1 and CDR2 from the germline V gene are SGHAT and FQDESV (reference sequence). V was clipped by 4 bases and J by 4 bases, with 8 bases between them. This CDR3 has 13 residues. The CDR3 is CASSSQQNQPQHF. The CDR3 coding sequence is TGTGCCAGCAGCTCACAGCAGAATCAGCCCCAGCATTTT.

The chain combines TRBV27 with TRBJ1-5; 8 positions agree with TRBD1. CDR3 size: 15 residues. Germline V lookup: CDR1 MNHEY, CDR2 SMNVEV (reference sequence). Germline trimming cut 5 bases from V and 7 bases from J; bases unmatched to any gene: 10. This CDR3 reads CASSADRVGGQPQHF. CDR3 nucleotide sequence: TGTGCCAGCAGTGCGGACAGGGTGGGGGGCCAGCCCCAGCATTTT.

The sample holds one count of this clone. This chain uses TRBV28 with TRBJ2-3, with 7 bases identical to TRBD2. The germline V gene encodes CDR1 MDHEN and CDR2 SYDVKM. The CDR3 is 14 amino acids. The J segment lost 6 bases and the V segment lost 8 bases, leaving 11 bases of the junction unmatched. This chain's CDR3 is CASETSWGADTQYF. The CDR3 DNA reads TGTGCCAGCGAGACTAGCTGGGGAGCTGATACGCAGTATTTT.

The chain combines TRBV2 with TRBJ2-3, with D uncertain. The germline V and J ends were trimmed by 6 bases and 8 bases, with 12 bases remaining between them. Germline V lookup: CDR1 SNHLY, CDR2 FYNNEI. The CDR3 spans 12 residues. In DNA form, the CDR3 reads TGTGCCAGCAGCGACTTGGCGCGTACGCAGTATTTT. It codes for CASSDLARTQYF.

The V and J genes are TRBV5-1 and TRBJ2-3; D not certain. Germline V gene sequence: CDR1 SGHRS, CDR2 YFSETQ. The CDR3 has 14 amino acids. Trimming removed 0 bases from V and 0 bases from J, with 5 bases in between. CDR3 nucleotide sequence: TGCGCCAGCAGCTTGGCACAGAGCACAGATACGCAGTATTTT. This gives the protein CASSLAQSTDTQYF. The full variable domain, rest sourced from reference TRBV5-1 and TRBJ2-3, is KAGVTQTPRYLIKTRGQQVTLSCSPISGHRSVSWYQQTPGQGLQFLFEYFSETQRNKGNFPGRFSGRQFSNSRSEMNVSTLELGDSALYLCASSLAQSTDTQYFGPGTRLTVL.

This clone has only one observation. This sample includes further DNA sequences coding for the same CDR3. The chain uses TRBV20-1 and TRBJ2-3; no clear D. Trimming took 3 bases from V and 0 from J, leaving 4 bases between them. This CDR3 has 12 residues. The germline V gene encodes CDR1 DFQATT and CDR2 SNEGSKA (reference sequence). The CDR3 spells CSASPSTDTQYF. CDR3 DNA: TGCAGTGCTAGTCCTAGCACAGATACGCAGTATTTT.

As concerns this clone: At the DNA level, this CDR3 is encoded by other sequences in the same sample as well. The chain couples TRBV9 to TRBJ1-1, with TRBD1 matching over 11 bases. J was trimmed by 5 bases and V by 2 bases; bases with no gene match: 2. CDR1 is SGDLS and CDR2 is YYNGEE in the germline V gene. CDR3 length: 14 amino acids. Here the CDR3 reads CASSVGTGGTEAFF. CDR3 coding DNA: TGTGCCAGCAGCGTTGGGACAGGGGGAACTGAAGCTTTCTTT.

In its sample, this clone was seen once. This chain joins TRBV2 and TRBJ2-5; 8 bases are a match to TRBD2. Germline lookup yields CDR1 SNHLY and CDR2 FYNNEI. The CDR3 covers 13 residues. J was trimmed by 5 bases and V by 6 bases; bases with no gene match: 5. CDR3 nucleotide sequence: TGTGCCAGCAGCGGGGGGGCCGGGGAGACCCAGTACTTC. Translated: CASSGGAGETQYF.

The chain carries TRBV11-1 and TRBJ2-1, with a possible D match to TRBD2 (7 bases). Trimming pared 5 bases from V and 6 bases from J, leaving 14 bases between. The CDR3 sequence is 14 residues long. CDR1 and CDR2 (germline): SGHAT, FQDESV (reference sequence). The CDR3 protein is CASSGGGLFNEQFF. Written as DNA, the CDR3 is TGTGCCAGCAGCGGGGGGGGCCTTTTCAATGAGCAGTTCTTC. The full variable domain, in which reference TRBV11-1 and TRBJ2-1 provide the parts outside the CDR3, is EAEVAQSPRYKITEKSQAVAFWCDPISGHATLYWYRQILGQGPELLVQFQDESVVDDSQLPKDRFSAERLKGVDSTLKIQPAELGDSAMYLCASSGGGLFNEQFFGPGTRLTVL.

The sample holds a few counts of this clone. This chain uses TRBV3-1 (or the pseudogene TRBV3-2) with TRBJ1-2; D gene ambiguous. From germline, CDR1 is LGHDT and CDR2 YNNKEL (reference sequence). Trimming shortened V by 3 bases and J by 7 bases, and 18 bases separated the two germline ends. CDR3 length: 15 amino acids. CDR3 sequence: CASSQTERLLSGYTF. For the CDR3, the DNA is TGTGCCAGCAGCCAGACGGAGAGATTACTAAGTGGCTACACCTTC.

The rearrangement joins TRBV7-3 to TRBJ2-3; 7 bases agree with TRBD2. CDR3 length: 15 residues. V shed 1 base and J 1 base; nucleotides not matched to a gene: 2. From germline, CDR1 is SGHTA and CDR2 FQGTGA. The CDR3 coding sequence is TGTGCCAGCAGCTTAATAAGCGGGGGCACAGATACGCAGTATTTT. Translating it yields CASSLISGGTDTQYF.

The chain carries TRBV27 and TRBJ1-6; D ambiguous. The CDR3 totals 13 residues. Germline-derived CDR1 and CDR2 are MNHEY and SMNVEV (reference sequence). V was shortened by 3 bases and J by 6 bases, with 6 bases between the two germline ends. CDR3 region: CASSFSGNSPLHF. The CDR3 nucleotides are TGTGCCAGCAGTTTCTCGGGTAATTCACCCCTCCACTTT.